The 7 T cell receptor beta chains given below trace back to one sample, sequenced in a study of blood T cell repertoires in COVID-19. This table comes from immunoSEQ multiplex PCR, and its TCRdb copy is limited to in-frame clones, with some not included. The table lists under 200,000 clones, roughly 85% of them singletons. The material sequenced was peripheral blood. These receptors originate from a man aged 55 to 69 with active or convalescent COVID-19.

This chain connects TRBV4-2 to TRBJ1-4; 8 nucleotides line up with TRBD1. The trim removed 1 base at V and 7 bases at J, leaving 5 bases unmatched. The CDR3 runs to 15 residues. Germline-derived CDR1 and CDR2 are LGHNA and YNFKEQ. CDR3 amino acids: CASSQGGQDGEKLFF. The CDR3 nucleotides read TGTGCCAGCAGCCAAGGGGGACAGGATGGTGAAAAACTGTTTTTT.

The chain joins TRBV28 to TRBJ2-5; a weak D match, TRBD2 (5 bases). This CDR3 is built from 13 residues. V lost 6 bases, J lost 4 bases, and 12 bases lay in between. Looked up from germline, CDR1 is MDHEN and CDR2 is SYDVKM. The CDR3 region has the DNA TGTGCCAGCAGGGCCCCCGCGGGAGAGACCCAGTACTTC. This gives the protein CASRAPAGETQYF.

The genes are TRBV5-6 and TRBJ2-5, with TRBD2 identical over 11 bases. The CDR3 spans 14 residues. Germline values: CDR1 SGHDT, CDR2 YYEEEE. The junction had 0 bases not matched to a gene; V was cut back by 1 base and J by 4 bases. The CDR3: CASSLTSGGETQYF. The CDR3 DNA sequence: TGTGCCAGCAGCTTGACTAGCGGGGGAGAGACCCAGTACTTC.

The chain combines TRBV19 with TRBJ1-6; TRBD1 agrees at 9 bases. The trim removed 5 bases at V and 7 bases at J, leaving 6 bases unmatched. Germline V gene lookup returns CDR1 LNHDA and CDR2 SQIVND (reference sequence). This CDR3 has 15 amino acids. The CDR3 region has the DNA TGTGCCAGTAGTCCCCGGACAGGGGTAAATTCACCCCTCCACTTT. Protein: CASSPRTGVNSPLHF.

The CDR3 sequence: CASSYATGGRHEQFF. The DNA of the CDR3 is TGTGCCAGCAGCTACGCGACAGGGGGAAGACATGAGCAGTTCTTC. The chain couples TRBV6-5 to TRBJ2-1; 9 nucleotides line up with TRBD1. J gave up 8 bases and V 6 bases, and 11 bases lay outside the gene matches. CDR3 length: 15 amino acids. Germline V gives CDR1 MNHEY, CDR2 SVGAGI.

The chain couples TRBV6-5 to TRBJ2-7; D is perhaps TRBD2 (5 bases). Germline V gene lookup returns CDR1 MNHEY and CDR2 SVGAGI. V was clipped by 9 bases and J by 6 bases, with 12 bases between them. CDR3 length equals 11 residues. In DNA, the CDR3 is TGTGCCAGGGGAGAGGACTGCGAGCAGTACTTC. Amino acid sequence: CARGEDCEQYF.

CDR3 nucleotide sequence: TGTGCCAGCAGCTTAGAGCAGGGGGCGATTGGAAACACCATATATTTT. Amino acid sequence: CASSLEQGAIGNTIYF. The chain carries TRBV7-9 and TRBJ1-3; TRBD1 aligns across 8 bases. This CDR3 spans 16 amino acids. V trimming: 1 base; J trimming: 3 bases; junction bases outside the gene matches: 5. Germline CDR1 reads SEHNR; CDR2 reads FQNEAQ (reference sequence).